This T cell receptor beta chain was retrieved from a study of tumor-infiltrating lymphocytes in oesophageal squamous cell carcinoma. MiXCR, applied by TCRdb to the PCR reads, yields one record per CDR3 protein. This sample yields some 15,000 distinct CDR3 sequences, of which around 47% are seen a single time; 40% to 55% belongs to the top ten. The sample consisted of blood. This receptor was obtained from a male donor with esophageal squamous cell carcinoma.

The CDR3 reads CATQQGFTDTQYF. The DNA of the CDR3 is TGTGCCACACAACAGGGTTTCACAGATACGCAGTATTTT. The chain combines TRBV6-5 with TRBJ2-3, with TRBD1 as a possible D gene (6 bases). The length of the CDR3 is 13 residues. The V end lost 10 bases, the J end lost 2 bases, and 13 bases lay between the germline ends. Germline values: CDR1 MNHEY, CDR2 SVGAGI.